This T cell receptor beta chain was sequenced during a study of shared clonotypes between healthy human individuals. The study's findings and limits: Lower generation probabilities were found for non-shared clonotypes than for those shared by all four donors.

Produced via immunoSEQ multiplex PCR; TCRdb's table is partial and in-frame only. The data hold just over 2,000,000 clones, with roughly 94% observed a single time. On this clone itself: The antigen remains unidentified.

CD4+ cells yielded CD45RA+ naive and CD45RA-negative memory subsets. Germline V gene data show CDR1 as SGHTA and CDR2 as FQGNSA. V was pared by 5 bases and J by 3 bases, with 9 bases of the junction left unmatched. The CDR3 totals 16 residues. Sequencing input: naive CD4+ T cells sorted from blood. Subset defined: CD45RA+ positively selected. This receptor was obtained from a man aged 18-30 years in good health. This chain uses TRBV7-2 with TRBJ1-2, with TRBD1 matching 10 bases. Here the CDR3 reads CASSPGDRGGHYGYTF. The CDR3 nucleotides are TGTGCCAGCAGCCCCGGGGACAGGGGCGGGCACTATGGCTACACCTTC. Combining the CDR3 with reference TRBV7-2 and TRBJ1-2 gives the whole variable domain GAGVSQSPSNKVTEKGKDVELRCDPISGHTALYWYRQSLGQGLEFLIYFQGNSAPDKSGLPSDRFSAERTGGSVSTLTIQRTQQEDSAVYLCASSPGDRGGHYGYTFGSGTRLTVV.